The rows below give T cell receptor beta chains drawn from one sample of a study of graft-versus-host responses after intestinal transplantation. Some clones are missing from TCRdb's copy, which holds only in-frame ones; the method was immunoSEQ multiplex PCR. The data contain roughly 120,000 clones, about nine tenths of them singletons. Their cognate antigens are unknown. The sample here was unstimulated CD4+ T cells sorted from spleen or lymph node cells, taken before intestinal transplant. The receptors were sampled from a human donor who received an intestinal transplant. CDR3s include the opening cysteine and the closing phenylalanine or tryptophan. The D gene is left open where the match is weak. The size entry is marked missing in some rows and otherwise reads once, few, many or a size class.

D gene,J gene,clone size,V gene,CDR3 DNA,CDR3 protein
NA,TRBJ1-1,NA,TRBV5-4,TGTGCCAGCAGCTTGGACTCTACTGAAGCTTTCTTT,CASSLDSTEAFF
NA,TRBJ1-3,NA,TRBV5-1,TGCGCCAGCAGCGAGGTTGGAAACACCATATATTTT,CASSEVGNTIYF
NA,TRBJ2-7,NA,TRBV7-2,TGTGCCAGCAGCCATCGTGCAGGGACAACCTACGAGCAGTACTTC,CASSHRAGTTYEQYF
NA,TRBJ1-4,NA,TRBV9,TGTGCCAGCAGCGCCTCCACTAGGGGGTCCGCAGAAAAACTGTTTTTT,CASSASTRGSAEKLFF
TRBD1,TRBJ1-5,NA,TRBV12-5,TGTGCTAGTGGTTCTGGACAGGGTACCCAGCCCCAGCATTTT,CASGSGQGTQPQHF
NA,TRBJ2-3,NA,TRBV9,TGTGCCAGCAGCTTGCGGGCCGAGGTCACAGATACGCAGTATTTT,CASSLRAEVTDTQYF
NA,TRBJ2-4,NA,TRBV5-1,TGCGCCAGCAGCTTGGAGGGGTCCGCGGCCAAAAACATTCAGTACTTC,CASSLEGSAAKNIQYF
NA,TRBJ2-7,NA,TRBV6-6,TGTGCCACCAGGACACCATCGAGCTCCTACGAGCAGTACTTC,CATRTPSSSYEQYF
NA,TRBJ1-6,NA,TRBV27,TGTGCCAGCAGTTTCGACAGGCTAGATAATTCACCCCTCCACTTT,CASSFDRLDNSPLHF
NA,TRBJ2-1,NA,TRBV28,TGTGCCAGCAGTCTAACTACTAGCCGCTCCTACAATGAGCAGTTCTTC,CASSLTTSRSYNEQFF
NA,TRBJ2-1,NA,TRBV11-2,TGTGCCAGCAGCTTACAGGTTACCTACAATGAGCAGTTCTTC,CASSLQVTYNEQFF
NA,TRBJ2-5,NA,TRBV5-1,TGCGCCAGCAGCTTATTCACAGGGCAAGAGACCCAGTACTTC,CASSLFTGQETQYF
NA,TRBJ2-2,few,TRBV19,TGTGCCAGTACTAGCACGAACACCGGGGAGCTGTTTTTT,CASTSTNTGELFF
NA,TRBJ2-1,NA,TRBV2,TGTGCCAGCAAGGGACACCCCAATGAGCAGTTCTTC,CASKGHPNEQFF
NA,TRBJ2-2,NA,TRBV19,TGTGCCAGTAGTATAGATCAGGGGTCCGGGGAGCTGTTTTTT,CASSIDQGSGELFF
NA,TRBJ1-3,NA,TRBV5-6,TGTGCCAGCAGCTTATCAAGGAGGCCCTCTGGAAACACCATATATTTT,CASSLSRRPSGNTIYF
TRBD2,TRBJ2-3,NA,TRBV10-2,TGCGCCAGCAGGCCCCTAGCGGGAGGGACAGATACGCAGTATTTT,CASRPLAGGTDTQYF
NA,TRBJ1-2,NA,TRBV5-1,TGCGCCAGCAGCCCCGTGGGGGGGGATGGCTACACCTTC,CASSPVGGDGYTF
TRBD1,TRBJ2-2,NA,TRBV4-3,TGCGCCAGCAGCCGTGGGACAGGAGGAACCGGGGAGCTGTTTTTT,CASSRGTGGTGELFF
NA,TRBJ2-7,once,TRBV20-1,TGCAGTGCTGGACAGATTGACGAGCAGTACTTC,CSAGQIDEQYF
TRBD1,TRBJ1-5,NA,TRBV18,TGTGCCAGCTCACCAATCATGACAGGGGGGCTTTATAGCAATCAGCCCCAGCATTTT,CASSPIMTGGLYSNQPQHF
NA,TRBJ1-6,NA,TRBV6-5,TGTGCCAGCAGAACATCGGACAGCCAGAATTCACCCCTCCACTTT,CASRTSDSQNSPLHF
NA,TRBJ1-1,NA,TRBV27,TGTGCCAGCAAAACAGGGACCATGAACACTGAAGCTTTCTTT,CASKTGTMNTEAFF
NA,TRBJ2-7,NA,TRBV6-1,TGTGCCAGCAGTGAAGTCGCAGGAAAACTCTACGAGCAGTACTTC,CASSEVAGKLYEQYF